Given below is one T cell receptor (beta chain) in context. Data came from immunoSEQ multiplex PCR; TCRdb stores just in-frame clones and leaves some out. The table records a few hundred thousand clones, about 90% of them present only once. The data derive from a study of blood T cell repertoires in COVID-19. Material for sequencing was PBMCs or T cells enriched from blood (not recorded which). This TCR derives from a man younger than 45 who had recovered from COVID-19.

In DNA, the CDR3 is TGTGCCAGCAGCGTAGGGGACAGGGGCACAGATACGCAGTATTTT. It translates to CASSVGDRGTDTQYF. The chain couples TRBV9 to TRBJ2-3, with 9 bases that match TRBD1. V dropped 0 bases and J dropped 1; count of bases not matched to a gene: 0. The CDR3 covers 15 residues. Germline V CDR1 and CDR2: SGDLS, YYNGEE. The whole variable domain, filled in from reference TRBV9 and TRBJ2-3, reads DSGVTQTPKHLITATGQRVTLRCSPRSGDLSVYWYQQSLDQGLQFLIQYYNGEERAKGNILERFSAQQFPDLHSELNLSSLELGDSALYFCASSVGDRGTDTQYFGPGTRLTVL.